The 4 T cell receptor beta chains presented below share a single source sample, sequenced in a study of siplizumab effects on memory and regulatory T cells. Sequencing was performed with immunoSEQ multiplex PCR; in TCRdb, only in-frame clones are kept and a portion is missing. Of about 87,000 clones detected, 80% to 90% appear once; the ten largest clones hold around 14%. The sample was CD4+ T cells sorted from blood. Every receptor here comes from a human donor in good health.

V gene TRBV4-3 combines with J gene TRBJ1-4; D unclear. V lost 0 bases and J lost 3, with 11 bases in between. The CDR3 extends over 16 amino acids. Germline assignment: CDR1 LGHNA and CDR2 YSLEER. The CDR3 region is CASSQDLSPSNEKLFF. In DNA form, the CDR3 reads TGCGCCAGCAGCCAAGATCTTTCGCCCTCTAATGAAAAACTGTTTTTT.

The V and J genes are TRBV28 and TRBJ2-3; no clear D gene. Trimming removed 6 bases at V and 6 bases at J, with 7 bases between. Per germline, CDR1 MDHEN and CDR2 SYDVKM. The CDR3 length is 11 residues. CDR3 in DNA: TGTGCCAGCAGCGACCTCGATACGCAGTATTTT. This codes for CASSDLDTQYF.

This chain uses TRBV6-4 with TRBJ1-5; the D is unclear. This CDR3 is built from 16 residues. The V end lost 3 bases, the J end lost 1 base, and 13 bases lay between the germline ends. Germline lookup yields CDR1 MRHNA and CDR2 SNTAGT. The DNA for the CDR3 is TGTGCCAGCAGTGAGAGAAGGGAGGGAAGCAATCAGCCCCAGCATTTT. Residues: CASSERREGSNQPQHF.

This clone was observed a few times. This chain links TRBV19 with TRBJ1-2; D may be TRBD1 (6 bases). The germline CDR1 and CDR2 sequences are LNHDA and SQIVND (reference sequence). The CDR3 contains 14 residues. V lost 5 bases, J lost 4 bases, and 14 bases lay in between. In DNA form, the CDR3 reads TGTGCCAGTAGTTACCGGGACACCCCCTATGGCTACACCTTC. This sequence encodes CASSYRDTPYGYTF.